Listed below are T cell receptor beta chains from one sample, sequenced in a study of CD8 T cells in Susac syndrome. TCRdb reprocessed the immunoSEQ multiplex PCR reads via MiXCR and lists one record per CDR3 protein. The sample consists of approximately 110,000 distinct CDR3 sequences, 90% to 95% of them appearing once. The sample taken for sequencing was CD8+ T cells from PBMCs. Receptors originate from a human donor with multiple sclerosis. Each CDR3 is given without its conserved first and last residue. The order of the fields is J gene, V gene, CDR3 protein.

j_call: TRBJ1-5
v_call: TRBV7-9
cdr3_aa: ASSGTGTGYQPQH

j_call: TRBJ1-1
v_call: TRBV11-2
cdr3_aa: ASSLGFGMNTEAF

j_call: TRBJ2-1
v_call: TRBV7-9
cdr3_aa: ASSFDGVYNEQF

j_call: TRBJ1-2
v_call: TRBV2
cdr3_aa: ASSHSAGYT

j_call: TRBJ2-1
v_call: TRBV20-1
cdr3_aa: SARDRRGRPSEQF

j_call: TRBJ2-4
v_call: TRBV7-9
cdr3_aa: ASSPRLVAKNIQY

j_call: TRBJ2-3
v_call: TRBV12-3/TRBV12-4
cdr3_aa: ASGLAGSTDTQY

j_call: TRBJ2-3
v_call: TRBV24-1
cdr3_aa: ATSEPRSDTQY

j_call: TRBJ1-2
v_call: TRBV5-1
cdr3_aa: ASSSPAGYT

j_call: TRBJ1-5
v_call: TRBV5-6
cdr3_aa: ASSLGQGLSQPQH

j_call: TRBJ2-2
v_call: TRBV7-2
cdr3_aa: ASSPNGGELF

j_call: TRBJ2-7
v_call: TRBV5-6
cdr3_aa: ASSLSGPRGEQY

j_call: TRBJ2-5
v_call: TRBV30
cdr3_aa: AWRRRTGGTQETQY

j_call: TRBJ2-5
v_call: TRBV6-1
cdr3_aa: ASTLGGPQESQY

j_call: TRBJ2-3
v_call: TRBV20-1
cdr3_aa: SARNREGLDTQY

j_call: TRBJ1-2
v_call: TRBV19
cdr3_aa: ASSPANYGYT

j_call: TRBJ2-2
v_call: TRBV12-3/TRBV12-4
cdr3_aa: ASTPQGRTGELF

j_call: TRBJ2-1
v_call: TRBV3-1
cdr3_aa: ASSHPPGTGTYNEQF

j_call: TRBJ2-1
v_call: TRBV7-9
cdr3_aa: ASSLGKAGAYNEQF

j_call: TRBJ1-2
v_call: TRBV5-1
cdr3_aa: ASSSSRDGYT

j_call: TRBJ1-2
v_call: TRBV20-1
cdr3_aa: SAPGQILNYGYT

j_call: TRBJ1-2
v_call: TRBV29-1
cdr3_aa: SVPPGTWTKLDGYT

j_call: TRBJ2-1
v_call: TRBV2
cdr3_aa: ASGTGSYNEQF

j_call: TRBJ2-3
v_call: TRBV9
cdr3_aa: ASSLNRLGQGPTDTQY

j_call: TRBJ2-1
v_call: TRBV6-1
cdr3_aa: ASGPGLIDEQF

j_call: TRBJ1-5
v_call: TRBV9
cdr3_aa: ASSATPGQGGNQPQH